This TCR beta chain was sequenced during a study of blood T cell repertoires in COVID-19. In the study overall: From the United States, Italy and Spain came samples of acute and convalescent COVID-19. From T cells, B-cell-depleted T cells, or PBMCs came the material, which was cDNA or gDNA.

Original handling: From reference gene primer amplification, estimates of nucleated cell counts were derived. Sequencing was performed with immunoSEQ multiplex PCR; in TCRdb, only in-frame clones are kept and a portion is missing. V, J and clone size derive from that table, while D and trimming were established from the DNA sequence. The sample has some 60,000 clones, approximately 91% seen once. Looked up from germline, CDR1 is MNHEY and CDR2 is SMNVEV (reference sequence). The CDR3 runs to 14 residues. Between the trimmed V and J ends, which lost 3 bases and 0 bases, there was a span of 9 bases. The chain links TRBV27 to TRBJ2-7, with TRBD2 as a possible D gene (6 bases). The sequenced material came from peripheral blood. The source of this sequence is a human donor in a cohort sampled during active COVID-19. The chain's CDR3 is CASSLTRSSYEQYF. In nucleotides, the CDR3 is TGTGCCAGCAGTTTGACTAGGAGCTCCTACGAGCAGTACTTC.